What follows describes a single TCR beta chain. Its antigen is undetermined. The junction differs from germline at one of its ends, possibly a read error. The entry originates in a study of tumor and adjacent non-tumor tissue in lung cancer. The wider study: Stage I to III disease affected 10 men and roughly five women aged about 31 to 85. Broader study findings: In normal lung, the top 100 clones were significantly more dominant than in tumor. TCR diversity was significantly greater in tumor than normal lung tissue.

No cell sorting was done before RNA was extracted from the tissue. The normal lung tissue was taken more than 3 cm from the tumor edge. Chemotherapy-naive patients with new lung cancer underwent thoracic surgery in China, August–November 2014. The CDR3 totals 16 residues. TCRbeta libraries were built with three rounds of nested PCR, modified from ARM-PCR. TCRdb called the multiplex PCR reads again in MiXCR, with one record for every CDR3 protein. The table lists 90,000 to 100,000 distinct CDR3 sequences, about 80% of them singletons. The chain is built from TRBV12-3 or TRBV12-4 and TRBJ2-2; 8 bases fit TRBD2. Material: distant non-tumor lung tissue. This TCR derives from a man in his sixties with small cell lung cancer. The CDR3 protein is CACSLRGGGPPGELFF. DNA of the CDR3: TGTGCCTGCAGTCTCCGGGGGGGAGGACCCCCCGGGGAGCTGTTTTTT.